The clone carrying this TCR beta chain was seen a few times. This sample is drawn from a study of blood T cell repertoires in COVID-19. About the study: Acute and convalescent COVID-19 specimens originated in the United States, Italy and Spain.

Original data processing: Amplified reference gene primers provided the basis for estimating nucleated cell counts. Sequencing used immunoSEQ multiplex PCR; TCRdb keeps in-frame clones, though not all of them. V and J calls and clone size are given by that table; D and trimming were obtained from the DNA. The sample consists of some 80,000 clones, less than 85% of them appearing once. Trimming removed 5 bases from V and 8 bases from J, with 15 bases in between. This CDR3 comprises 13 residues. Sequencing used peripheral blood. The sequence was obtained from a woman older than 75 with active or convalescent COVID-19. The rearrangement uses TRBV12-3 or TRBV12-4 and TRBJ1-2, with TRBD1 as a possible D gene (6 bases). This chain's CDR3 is CASSPQGLHGYTF. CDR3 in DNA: TGTGCCAGCAGTCCACAGGGACTACACGGCTACACCTTC.